The subject of this entry is one T cell receptor beta chain. This entry is derived from a study of radiotherapy plus CTLA-4 blockade in lung cancer. V was pared by 6 bases and J by 0 bases, with 9 bases between. From germline, CDR1 is MNHEY and CDR2 SMNVEV (reference sequence). The CDR3 consists of 13 residues. Libraries were prepared by immunoSEQ multiplex PCR; TCRdb keeps only in-frame clonotypes and omits some of them. The repertoire consists of approximately 52,000 clones, with approximately 80% occurring once and the leading ten covering around 2.4%. The sample in question was peripheral blood, obtained from a patient treated with radiotherapy plus ipilimumab. The chain is built from TRBV27 and TRBJ2-7, with D maybe TRBD1 (6 bases). This clonotype was sampled from a human donor with non-small cell lung cancer whose response to radiotherapy plus ipilimumab could not be evaluated. The CDR3, as DNA: TGTGCCAGCAGGTCAGGGGACTCCTACGAGCAGTACTTC. It translates to CASRSGDSYEQYF.